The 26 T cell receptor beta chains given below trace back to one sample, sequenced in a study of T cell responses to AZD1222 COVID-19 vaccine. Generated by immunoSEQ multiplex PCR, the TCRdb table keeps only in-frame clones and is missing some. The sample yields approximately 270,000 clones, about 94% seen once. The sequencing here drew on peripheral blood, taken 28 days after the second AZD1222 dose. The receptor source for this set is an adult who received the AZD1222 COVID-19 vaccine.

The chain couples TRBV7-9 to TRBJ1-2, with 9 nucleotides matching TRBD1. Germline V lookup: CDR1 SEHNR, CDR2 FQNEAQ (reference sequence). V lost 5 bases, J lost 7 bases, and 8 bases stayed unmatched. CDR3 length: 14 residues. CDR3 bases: TGTGCCAGCAGCCCCATGACAGGGGGAAGTGGCTACACCTTC. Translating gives CASSPMTGGSGYTF. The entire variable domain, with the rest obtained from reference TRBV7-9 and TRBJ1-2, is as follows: DTGVSQNPRHKITKRGQNVTFRCDPISEHNRLYWYRQTLGQGPEFLTYFQNEAQLEKSRLLSDRFSAERPKGSFSTLEIQRTEQGDSAMYLCASSPMTGGSGYTFGSGTRLTVV.

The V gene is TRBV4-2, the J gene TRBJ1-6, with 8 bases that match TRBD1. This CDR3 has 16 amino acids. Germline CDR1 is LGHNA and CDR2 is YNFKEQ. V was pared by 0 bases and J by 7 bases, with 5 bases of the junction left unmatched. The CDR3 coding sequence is TGTGCCAGCAGCCAAGACCATCGACAGGGGAATTCACCCCTCCACTTT. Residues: CASSQDHRQGNSPLHF.

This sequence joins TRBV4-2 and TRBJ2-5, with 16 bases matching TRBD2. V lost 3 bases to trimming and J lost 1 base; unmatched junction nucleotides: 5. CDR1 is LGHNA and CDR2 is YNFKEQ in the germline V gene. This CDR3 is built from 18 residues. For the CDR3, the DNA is TGTGCCAGCAGCCAGGGGACTAGCGGGAGGGCCCCCCAAGAGACCCAGTACTTC. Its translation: CASSQGTSGRAPQETQYF.

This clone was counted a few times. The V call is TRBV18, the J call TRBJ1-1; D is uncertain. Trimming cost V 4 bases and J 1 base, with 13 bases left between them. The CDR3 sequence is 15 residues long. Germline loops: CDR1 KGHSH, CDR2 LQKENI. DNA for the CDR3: TGTGCCAGCTCACTTCACCAATTGAAGAACACTGAAGCTTTCTTT. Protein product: CASSLHQLKNTEAFF.

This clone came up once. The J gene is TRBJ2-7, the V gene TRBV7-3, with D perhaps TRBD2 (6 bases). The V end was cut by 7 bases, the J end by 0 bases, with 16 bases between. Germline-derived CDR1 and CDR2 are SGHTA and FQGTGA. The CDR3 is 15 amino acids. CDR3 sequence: CASTSPRGSSYEQYF. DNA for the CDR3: TGTGCCAGCACCTCCCCCCGGGGGAGCTCCTACGAGCAGTACTTC.

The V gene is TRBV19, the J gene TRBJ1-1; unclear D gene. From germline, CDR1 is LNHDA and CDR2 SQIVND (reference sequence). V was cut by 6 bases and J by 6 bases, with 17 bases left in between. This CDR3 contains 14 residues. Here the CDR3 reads CASSPPPVGAEAFF. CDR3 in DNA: TGTGCCAGTAGCCCCCCGCCCGTTGGCGCTGAAGCTTTCTTT.

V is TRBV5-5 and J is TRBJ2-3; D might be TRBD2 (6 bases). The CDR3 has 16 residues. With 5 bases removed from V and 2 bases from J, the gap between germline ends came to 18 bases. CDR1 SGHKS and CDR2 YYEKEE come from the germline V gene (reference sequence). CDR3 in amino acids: CASSATGTHPTDTQYF. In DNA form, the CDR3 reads TGTGCCAGCAGTGCAACCGGGACTCATCCCACAGATACGCAGTATTTT. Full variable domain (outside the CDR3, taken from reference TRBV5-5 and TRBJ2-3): DAGVTQSPTHLIKTRGQQVTLRCSPISGHKSVSWYQQVLGQGPQFIFQYYEKEERGRGNFPDRFSARQFPNYSSELNVNALLLGDSALYLCASSATGTHPTDTQYFGPGTRLTVL.

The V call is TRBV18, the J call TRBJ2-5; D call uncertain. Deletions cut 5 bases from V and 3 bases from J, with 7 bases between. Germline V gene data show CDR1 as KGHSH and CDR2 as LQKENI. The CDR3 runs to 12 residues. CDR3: CASSSTEETQYF. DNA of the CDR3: TGTGCCAGCTCATCCACAGAAGAGACCCAGTACTTC.

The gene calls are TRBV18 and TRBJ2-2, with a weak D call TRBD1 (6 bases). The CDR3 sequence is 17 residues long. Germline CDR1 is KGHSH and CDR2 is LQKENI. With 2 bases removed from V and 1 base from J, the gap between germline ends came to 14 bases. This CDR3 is CASSPSFATGNTGELFF. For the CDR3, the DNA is TGTGCCAGCTCACCATCGTTCGCGACAGGGAACACCGGGGAGCTGTTTTTT. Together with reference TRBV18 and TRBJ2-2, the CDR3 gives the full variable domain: NAGVMQNPRHLVRRRGQEARLRCSPMKGHSHVYWYRQLPEEGLKFMVYLQKENIIDESGMPKERFSAEFPKEGPSILRIQQVVRGDSAAYFCASSPSFATGNTGELFFGEGSRLTVL.

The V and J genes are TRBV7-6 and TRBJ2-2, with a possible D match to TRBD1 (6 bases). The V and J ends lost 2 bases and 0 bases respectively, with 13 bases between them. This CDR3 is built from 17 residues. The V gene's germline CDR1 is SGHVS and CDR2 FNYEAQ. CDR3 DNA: TGTGCCAGCAGCTTAAGTTCGGGACAAGCGAACACCGGGGAGCTGTTTTTT. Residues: CASSLSSGQANTGELFF.

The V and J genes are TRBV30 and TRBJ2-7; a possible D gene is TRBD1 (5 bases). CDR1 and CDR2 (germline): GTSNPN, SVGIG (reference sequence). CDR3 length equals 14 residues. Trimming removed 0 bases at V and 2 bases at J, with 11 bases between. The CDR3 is CAWSVGQGPYEQYF. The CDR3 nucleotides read TGTGCCTGGAGTGTAGGGCAGGGTCCCTACGAGCAGTACTTC.

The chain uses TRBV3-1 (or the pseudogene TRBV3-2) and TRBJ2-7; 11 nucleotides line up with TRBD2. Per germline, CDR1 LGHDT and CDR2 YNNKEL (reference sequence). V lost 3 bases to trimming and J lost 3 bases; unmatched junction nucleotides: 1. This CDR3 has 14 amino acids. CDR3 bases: TGTGCCAGCAGCCACACTAGCGGGAGCTACGAGCAGTACTTC. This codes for CASSHTSGSYEQYF.

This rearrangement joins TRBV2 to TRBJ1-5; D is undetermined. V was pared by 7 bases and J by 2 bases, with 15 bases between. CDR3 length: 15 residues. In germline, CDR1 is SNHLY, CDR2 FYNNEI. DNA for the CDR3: TGTGCCAGCATGGTGAGCCCGAGGGGCAATCAGCCCCAGCATTTT. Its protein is CASMVSPRGNQPQHF.

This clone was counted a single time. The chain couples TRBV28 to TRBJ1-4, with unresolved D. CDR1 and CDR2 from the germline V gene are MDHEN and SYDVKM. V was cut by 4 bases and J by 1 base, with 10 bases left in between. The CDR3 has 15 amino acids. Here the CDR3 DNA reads TGTGCCAGCAGTTCCAGTTTAGGAACTAATGAAAAACTGTTTTTT. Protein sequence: CASSSSLGTNEKLFF.

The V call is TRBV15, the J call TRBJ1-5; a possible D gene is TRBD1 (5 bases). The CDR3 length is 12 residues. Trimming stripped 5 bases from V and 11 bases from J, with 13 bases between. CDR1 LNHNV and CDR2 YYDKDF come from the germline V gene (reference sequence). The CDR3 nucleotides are TGTGCCACCAGCGGAGGGGAGAGGACCCAGCATTTT. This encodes CATSGGERTQHF.

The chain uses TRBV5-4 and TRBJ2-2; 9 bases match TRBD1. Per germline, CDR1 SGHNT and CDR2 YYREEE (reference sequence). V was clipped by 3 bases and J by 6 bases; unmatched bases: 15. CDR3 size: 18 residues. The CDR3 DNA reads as TGTGCCAGCAGCTCGACAACCTCCTACAGGGGGCTCGCCGGGGAGCTGTTTTTT. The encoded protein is CASSSTTSYRGLAGELFF.

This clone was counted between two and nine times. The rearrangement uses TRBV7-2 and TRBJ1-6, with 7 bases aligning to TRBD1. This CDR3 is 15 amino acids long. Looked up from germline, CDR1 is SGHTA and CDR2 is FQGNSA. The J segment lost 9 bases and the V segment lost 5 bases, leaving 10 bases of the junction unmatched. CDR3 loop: CASSPGQAHGSPLHF. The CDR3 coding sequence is TGTGCCAGCAGCCCCGGACAGGCCCATGGTTCACCCCTCCACTTT.

CDR3 nucleotide sequence: TGTGCCAGCAGCGTCAAGGCTTCGAACCACGAGCAGTACTTC. This sequence encodes CASSVKASNHEQYF. This chain joins TRBV6-6 and TRBJ2-7; D unclear. Germline CDR1 MNHNY, CDR2 SVGAGI (reference sequence). CDR3 length: 14 amino acids. V dropped 6 bases and J dropped 5 bases, with 17 bases sitting between them.

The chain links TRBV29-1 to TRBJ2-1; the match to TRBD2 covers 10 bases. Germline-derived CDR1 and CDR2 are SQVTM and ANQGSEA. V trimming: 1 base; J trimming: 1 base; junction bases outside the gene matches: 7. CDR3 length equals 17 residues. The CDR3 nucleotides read TGCAGCGTTGAAGGCCATACTAGCGGGATATCCTACAATGAGCAGTTCTTC. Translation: CSVEGHTSGISYNEQFF.

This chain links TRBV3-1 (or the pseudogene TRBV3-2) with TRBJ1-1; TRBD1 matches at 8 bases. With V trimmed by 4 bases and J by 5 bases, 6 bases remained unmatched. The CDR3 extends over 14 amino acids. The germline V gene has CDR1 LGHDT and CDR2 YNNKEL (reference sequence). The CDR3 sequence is CASSLGQGVTEAFF. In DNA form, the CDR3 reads TGTGCCAGCAGCCTCGGACAGGGAGTAACTGAAGCTTTCTTT.

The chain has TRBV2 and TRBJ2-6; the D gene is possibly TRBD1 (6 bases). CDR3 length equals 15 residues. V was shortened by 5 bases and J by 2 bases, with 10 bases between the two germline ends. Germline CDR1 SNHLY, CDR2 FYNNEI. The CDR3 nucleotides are TGTGCCAGCAGTTACCAGGGGACTGGGGCCAACGTCCTGACTTTC. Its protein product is CASSYQGTGANVLTF.

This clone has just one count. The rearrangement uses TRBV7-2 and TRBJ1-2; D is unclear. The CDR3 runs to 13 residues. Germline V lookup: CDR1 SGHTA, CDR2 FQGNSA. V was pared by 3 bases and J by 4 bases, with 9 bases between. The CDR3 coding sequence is TGTGCCAGCAGCTTGAGTCAGATCTATGGCTACACCTTC. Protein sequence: CASSLSQIYGYTF.

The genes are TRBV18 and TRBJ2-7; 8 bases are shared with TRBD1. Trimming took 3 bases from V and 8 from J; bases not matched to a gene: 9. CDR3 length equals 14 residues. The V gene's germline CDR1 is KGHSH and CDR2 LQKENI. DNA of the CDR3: TGTGCCAGCTCACCGACAGGGGATAAGGGCCAGCAGTACTTC. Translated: CASSPTGDKGQQYF.

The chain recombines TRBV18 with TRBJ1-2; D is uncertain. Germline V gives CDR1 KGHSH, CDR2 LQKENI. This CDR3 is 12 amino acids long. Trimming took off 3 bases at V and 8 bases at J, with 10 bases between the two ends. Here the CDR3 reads CASSPRMGGYTF. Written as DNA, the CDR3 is TGTGCCAGCTCACCCCGAATGGGAGGCTACACCTTC.

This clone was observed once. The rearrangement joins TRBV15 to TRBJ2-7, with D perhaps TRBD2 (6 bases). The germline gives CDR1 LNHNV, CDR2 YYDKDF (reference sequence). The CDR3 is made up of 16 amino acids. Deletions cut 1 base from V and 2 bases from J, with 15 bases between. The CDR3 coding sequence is TGTGCCACCAGCAGAGTCGGGACTTTGATAACCTACGAGCAGTACTTC. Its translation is CATSRVGTLITYEQYF.

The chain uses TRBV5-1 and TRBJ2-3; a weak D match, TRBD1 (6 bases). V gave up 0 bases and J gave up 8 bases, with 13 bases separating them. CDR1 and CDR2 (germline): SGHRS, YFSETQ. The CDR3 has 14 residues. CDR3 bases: TGCGCCAGCAGCTTGGACAGGGCCCAGGTTACGCAGTATTTT. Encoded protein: CASSLDRAQVTQYF.